These 31 T cell receptor beta chains came from one sample sequenced in a study of Ad26.COV2.S vaccination and SARS-CoV-2 variants. Treatment described: about 20 received Ad26.COV2.S at low or high dose, single or two shots; roughly 5 received placebo; per-sample allocation not given. Vaccine and placebo recipients were sampled on day 63 after the first injection. The assay was immunoSEQ multiplex PCR, and TCRdb's table has in-frame clones only and misses some. The sample records about 400,000 clones, roughly 80% being singletons. The sequencing used peripheral blood, collected in a trial of Ad26.COV2.S vaccine versus placebo. The receptor source for this set is a person aged 18-60 years who received the Ad26.COV2.S COVID-19 vaccine or a placebo.

This clone was observed a handful of times. This chain joins TRBV2 and TRBJ1-6; unclear D gene. CDR1 SNHLY and CDR2 FYNNEI come from the germline V gene. This CDR3 spans 15 amino acids. The V and J ends lost 6 bases and 10 bases respectively, with 19 bases between them. CDR3 residues: CASSRPDRDNSPLHF. Here the CDR3 DNA reads TGTGCCAGCAGCAGACCCGATAGAGACAACTCACCCCTCCACTTT.

V and J are TRBV11-2 and TRBJ2-4; 7 nucleotides agree with TRBD1. The CDR3 is 17 residues long. The V and J ends lost 0 bases and 0 bases, in that order; junction bases with no gene match: 5. CDR1 is SGHAT, CDR2 FQNNGV, per germline. Written as DNA, the CDR3 is TGTGCCAGCAGCTTAGAGGGGACAGTACTAGCCAAAAACATTCAGTACTTC. This sequence encodes CASSLEGTVLAKNIQYF.

This chain uses TRBV9 with TRBJ2-3; 7 positions agree with TRBD2. Germline CDR1 and CDR2: SGDLS and YYNGEE. There are 16 residues in the CDR3. Unmatched junction bases numbered 4, after V lost 0 bases and J lost 0 bases. CDR3 sequence (DNA): TGTGCCAGCAGCGTAGGGGCTAGCGGCAGCACAGATACGCAGTATTTT. It specifies CASSVGASGSTDTQYF.

This clone showed up just a few times. The chain uses TRBV7-9 and TRBJ1-1, with unresolved D. This CDR3 spans 15 amino acids. Germline V gene lookup returns CDR1 SEHNR and CDR2 FQNEAQ (reference sequence). V lost 5 bases and J lost 9, with 22 bases in between. The CDR3: CASSPTTHMDTKAFF. The CDR3 region has the DNA TGTGCCAGCAGCCCCACTACCCACATGGATACTAAAGCTTTCTTT.

The chain recombines TRBV29-1 with TRBJ1-1; D is perhaps TRBD1 (6 bases). The ends were cut back, 6 bases at V and 0 bases at J, with 8 bases in the middle. The CDR3 sequence is 12 residues long. From germline, CDR1 is SQVTM and CDR2 ANQGSEA. Here the CDR3 reads CSVQGMNTEAFF. The CDR3, as DNA: TGCAGCGTCCAGGGGATGAACACTGAAGCTTTCTTT.

This clone came up a few times. The rearrangement links TRBV6-6 to TRBJ2-1, with TRBD2 identical over 10 bases. Germline V gene sequence: CDR1 MNHNY, CDR2 SVGAGI (reference sequence). With 11 bases clipped from V and 9 bases from J, the junction kept 10 bases outside the gene matches. This CDR3 is built from 13 residues. The CDR3 nucleotides read TGTGCCTCTGTAGCGGGAGGTAAGGGTGAGCAGTTCTTC. It translates to CASVAGGKGEQFF.

CDR3 protein: CASSLRGYYEQYF. Here the CDR3 DNA reads TGTGCCAGCAGCTTGCGAGGGTACTACGAGCAGTACTTC. V and J are TRBV5-6 and TRBJ2-7; maybe TRBD2 (5 bases). CDR1 and CDR2 (germline): SGHDT, YYEEEE. CDR3 size: 13 residues. V lost 1 base to trimming and J lost 3 bases, with 8 bases between them.

The CDR3 is CASSLYMGAKNIQYF. The CDR3, as DNA: TGTGCCAGCAGCTTGTATATGGGGGCCAAAAACATTCAGTACTTC. V usage is TRBV5-4 and J usage is TRBJ2-4; D gene ambiguous. Germline V gene sequence: CDR1 SGHNT, CDR2 YYREEE (reference sequence). V lost 1 base and J lost 1, with 9 bases in between. The CDR3 has 15 amino acids.

The chain carries TRBV7-9 and TRBJ2-4; TRBD2 matches at 8 bases. CDR1 is SEHNR and CDR2 is FQNEAQ in the germline V gene (reference sequence). The CDR3 has 17 amino acids. The V segment lost 0 bases and the J segment 3 bases; nucleotides outside the gene matches: 7. The CDR3: CASSLAGLELDKNIQYF. The CDR3 DNA follows: TGTGCCAGCAGCTTAGCGGGACTAGAGTTGGACAAAAACATTCAGTACTTC. The full variable domain, rest sourced from reference TRBV7-9 and TRBJ2-4, is DTGVSQNPRHKITKRGQNVTFRCDPISEHNRLYWYRQTLGQGPEFLTYFQNEAQLEKSRLLSDRFSAERPKGSFSTLEIQRTEQGDSAMYLCASSLAGLELDKNIQYFGAGTRLSVL.

The CDR3 sequence is CASSLDGDAQYF. DNA of the CDR3: TGTGCCAGCAGCTTAGACGGCGATGCGCAGTATTTT. The J gene is TRBJ2-3, the V gene TRBV7-9; no firm D call. This CDR3 has 12 amino acids. The V and J ends lost 1 base and 10 bases respectively, with 9 bases between them. The germline CDR1 and CDR2 sequences are SEHNR and FQNEAQ (reference sequence).

The genes are TRBV3-1 (or the pseudogene TRBV3-2) and TRBJ1-3; D is ambiguous. Germline CDR1 reads LGHDT; CDR2 reads YNNKEL (reference sequence). CDR3 size: 14 residues. The ends were cut back, 4 bases at V and 6 bases at J, with 13 bases in the middle. The CDR3 here is CASSPQWNLNTIYF. The CDR3 DNA reads TGTGCCAGCAGCCCCCAGTGGAACCTAAACACCATATATTTT.

The chain couples TRBV4-3 to TRBJ1-1; D unclear. The CDR3 totals 11 residues. Between the trimmed V and J ends, which lost 0 bases and 11 bases, there was a span of 7 bases. The germline V gene has CDR1 LGHNA and CDR2 YSLEER. The CDR3 region has the DNA TGCGCCAGCAGCCAAGACGGGCGTGCTTTCTTT. Translating it yields CASSQDGRAFF.

The chain recombines TRBV3-1 (or the pseudogene TRBV3-2) with TRBJ2-1; 9 nucleotides match TRBD2. Trimming removed 1 base from V and 0 bases from J; junction bases left unmatched: 7. The CDR3 length is 18 residues. In germline, CDR1 is LGHDT, CDR2 YNNKEL (reference sequence). CDR3: CASSQALAGPSSYNEQFF. Written as DNA, the CDR3 is TGTGCCAGCAGCCAAGCGCTAGCGGGGCCGAGCTCCTACAATGAGCAGTTCTTC.

The chain recombines TRBV4-1 with TRBJ2-1; possibly TRBD2 for D (5 bases). Looked up from germline, CDR1 is MGHRA and CDR2 is YSYEKL. The CDR3 is 13 residues long. Trimming took off 0 bases at V and 9 bases at J, with 9 bases between the two ends. The CDR3 reads CASSQDGGFEQFF. The CDR3 DNA sequence: TGCGCCAGCAGCCAAGATGGAGGTTTTGAGCAGTTCTTC.

The DNA of the CDR3 is TGCGCCAGCAGCCGGGGACGCCCGGGGGGCTACACCTTC. As protein: CASSRGRPGGYTF. J is TRBJ1-2 and V is TRBV5-1; TRBD1 is a possible D gene (5 bases). CDR1 and CDR2 (germline): SGHRS, YFSETQ. With 4 bases removed from V and 8 bases from J, the gap between germline ends came to 15 bases. The CDR3 extends over 13 amino acids.

This clone turned up a few times. This chain uses TRBV4-2 with TRBJ2-7; possible D gene TRBD1, 5 bases. Germline values: CDR1 LGHNA, CDR2 YNFKEQ. V lost 3 bases and J 6 bases, leaving 12 bases between the germline ends. The CDR3 is made up of 13 amino acids. The CDR3: CASSQTLTGEQYF. The CDR3 DNA sequence: TGTGCCAGCAGCCAGACCCTCACAGGCGAGCAGTACTTC.

This clone occurred many times. This chain connects TRBV7-2 to TRBJ1-2; no definite D call. Germline lookup yields CDR1 SGHTA and CDR2 FQGNSA. The CDR3 has 17 amino acids. V lost 1 base to trimming and J lost 1 base, with 16 bases between them. DNA for the CDR3: TGTGCCAGCAGCTTAGGCCCCGGGGAATCTCTTAACTATGGCTACACCTTC. It yields the protein CASSLGPGESLNYGYTF.

The gene calls are TRBV5-6 and TRBJ1-2; D might be TRBD1 (5 bases). Trimming shortened V by 0 bases and J by 8 bases, and 11 bases separated the two germline ends. CDR3 length equals 13 residues. Germline lookup yields CDR1 SGHDT and CDR2 YYEEEE. This CDR3 reads CASSLGGDLGYTF. The CDR3 DNA follows: TGTGCCAGCAGCTTGGGAGGGGATTTAGGCTACACCTTC.

The chain has TRBV30 and TRBJ2-1; 7 bases fit TRBD2. V shed 5 bases, J shed 5 bases, and the junction held 6 bases outside the gene matches. The CDR3 is 13 residues long. Germline loops: CDR1 GTSNPN, CDR2 SVGIG (reference sequence). The CDR3 DNA is TGTGCCTGGGCTAGCGGTACTCACAATGAGCAGTTCTTC. As protein: CAWASGTHNEQFF.

The chain carries TRBV5-4 and TRBJ2-1; 9 bases match TRBD1. This CDR3 has 15 residues. From germline, CDR1 is SGHNT and CDR2 YYREEE (reference sequence). V lost 3 bases and J lost 4; bases outside the gene matches: 5. CDR3 sequence: CASSYDRGGYNEQFF. Here the CDR3 DNA reads TGTGCCAGCAGCTACGACAGGGGGGGATACAATGAGCAGTTCTTC.

The chain is built from TRBV4-1 and TRBJ1-2; tentatively, D is TRBD1 (6 bases). With 1 base removed from V and 2 bases from J, the gap between germline ends came to 14 bases. CDR1 is MGHRA and CDR2 is YSYEKL in the germline V gene. The CDR3 extends over 16 amino acids. As DNA, the CDR3 is TGCGCCAGCAGCCAAGGGGGGAGGACAGTCAACTATGGCTACACCTTC. Amino acids: CASSQGGRTVNYGYTF.

The rearrangement joins TRBV11-3 to TRBJ2-1, with 10 bases fitting TRBD2. Germline-derived CDR1 and CDR2 are SGHNT and YENEEA. V lost 1 base to trimming and J lost 3 bases; unmatched junction nucleotides: 3. The CDR3 has 16 amino acids. For the CDR3, the DNA is TGTGCCAGCAGCTTAGGGGGACTAGCGCTCTACAATGAGCAGTTCTTC. Residues: CASSLGGLALYNEQFF.

V is TRBV15 and J is TRBJ2-7; a weak D match, TRBD2 (6 bases). Trimming shortened V by 5 bases and J by 7 bases, and 18 bases separated the two germline ends. Germline CDR1 reads LNHNV; CDR2 reads YYDKDF (reference sequence). The CDR3 has 14 amino acids. This CDR3 reads CATSVGAGSFEQYF. DNA of the CDR3: TGTGCCACCAGCGTCGGGGCGGGGTCCTTTGAGCAGTACTTC.

J is TRBJ1-2 and V is TRBV3-1 (or the pseudogene TRBV3-2), with a weak D call TRBD1 (5 bases). The CDR3 consists of 16 residues. The germline V and J ends were trimmed by 4 bases and 4 bases, with 19 bases remaining between them. Germline V CDR1 and CDR2: LGHDT, YNNKEL (reference sequence). The CDR3 protein is CASSPGVGQGFYGYTF. DNA for the CDR3: TGTGCCAGCAGCCCTGGGGTGGGGCAGGGCTTCTATGGCTACACCTTC.

V and J are TRBV2 and TRBJ1-5; TRBD1 matches at 10 bases. Trimming cost V 4 bases and J 4 bases; bases outside gene matches: 4. Germline CDR1 and CDR2: SNHLY and FYNNEI. There are 15 residues in the CDR3. This chain's CDR3 is CASSGQGARNQPQHF. CDR3 coding DNA: TGTGCCAGCAGTGGACAGGGGGCGCGGAATCAGCCCCAGCATTTT. Full variable domain (remainder filled in from reference TRBV2 and TRBJ1-5): EPEVTQTPSHQVTQMGQEVILRCVPISNHLYFYWYRQILGQKVEFLVSFYNNEISEKSEIFDDQFSVERPDGSNFTLKIRSTKLEDSAMYFCASSGQGARNQPQHFGDGTRLSIL.

The rearrangement uses TRBV24-1 and TRBJ2-5, with TRBD1 matching 8 bases. This CDR3 spans 13 amino acids. Germline trimming cut 3 bases from V and 4 bases from J; bases unmatched to any gene: 0. The V gene's germline CDR1 is KGHDR and CDR2 SFDVKD. The CDR3 coding sequence is TGTGCCACCAGTGATGACAGGGGAGAGACCCAGTACTTC. This encodes CATSDDRGETQYF.

This rearrangement joins TRBV6-5 to TRBJ1-3; D is unresolved. The CDR3 is 15 residues long. Between the trimmed V and J ends, which lost 2 bases and 2 bases, there was a span of 10 bases. The germline V gene has CDR1 MNHEY and CDR2 SVGAGI. CDR3 loop: CASSYGESPGNTIYF. CDR3 nucleotide sequence: TGTGCCAGCAGTTACGGAGAGAGTCCTGGAAACACCATATATTTT.

The rearrangement uses TRBV12-3 or TRBV12-4 and TRBJ2-2; D not resolved. The V and J ends lost 5 bases and 5 bases respectively, with 6 bases between them. CDR3 length: 12 residues. CDR3: CASSHGTGELFF. In DNA form, the CDR3 reads TGTGCCAGCAGTCACGGAACCGGGGAGCTGTTTTTT.

V is TRBV6-5 and J is TRBJ2-5, with D possibly TRBD1 on 6 matching bases. Germline V gives CDR1 MNHEY, CDR2 SVGAGI. The V end lost 6 bases, the J end lost 3 bases, and 14 bases lay between the germline ends. The CDR3 totals 14 residues. CDR3: CASRARTEEETQYF. CDR3 in DNA: TGTGCCAGCAGGGCCCGGACAGAGGAAGAGACCCAGTACTTC.

The rearrangement joins TRBV7-6 to TRBJ1-1, with 8 bases identical to TRBD1. This CDR3 spans 14 amino acids. J lost 2 bases, V lost 5 bases, and 4 bases had no gene match. The V gene's germline CDR1 is SGHVS and CDR2 FNYEAQ. This CDR3 is CASSPGQGNTEAFF. The CDR3 region has the DNA TGTGCCAGCAGCCCCGGACAGGGCAACACTGAAGCTTTCTTT.

The rearrangement links TRBV10-3 to TRBJ1-2; 11 nucleotides match TRBD1. From germline, CDR1 is ENHRY and CDR2 SYGVKD. This CDR3 is 13 amino acids long. Trimming removed 8 bases from V and 4 bases from J; junction bases left unmatched: 3. The CDR3 DNA is TGTGCCATCGGGACAGGGGGAGCCTATGGCTACACCTTC. Translated: CAIGTGGAYGYTF.